The 9 T cell receptor beta chains given below trace back to one sample, sequenced in a study of T-cell memory formation after mild COVID-19. TCRdb reprocessed the 5' RACE reads with MiXCR, giving one entry per CDR3 protein. The table shows under 700,000 distinct CDR3 sequences, with around 21% occurring only once. Sample: PBMCs or a T cell subset sorted from them (not recorded which). These receptors all stem from an adult woman who had mild COVID-19 (a few samples of this study predate the infection). Cell type and time point are not known.

The sample holds a few counts of this clonotype. The chain carries TRBV7-6 and TRBJ2-1; D might be TRBD2 (7 bases). Trimming stripped 1 base from V and 7 bases from J, with 23 bases between. This CDR3 spans 18 amino acids. Germline V gives CDR1 SGHVS, CDR2 FNYEAQ. CDR3 bases: TGTGCCAGCAGCTTAGAGGGGGAGGGAGCATACCCGCCGAATGAGCAGTTCTTC. This encodes CASSLEGEGAYPPNEQFF. The variable domain in full, with the rest retrieved from reference TRBV7-6 and TRBJ2-1, is GAGVSQSPRYKVTKRGQDVALRCDPISGHVSLYWYRQALGQGPEFLTYFNYEAQQDKSGLPNDRFSAERPEGSISTLTIQRTEQRDSAMYRCASSLEGEGAYPPNEQFFGPGTRLTVL.

This clonotype has a handful of counts. This rearrangement joins TRBV7-2 to TRBJ2-5; 11 bases match TRBD2. V gave up 1 base and J gave up 5 bases; unmatched junction bases: 6. The CDR3 totals 16 residues. Germline-derived CDR1 and CDR2 are SGHTA and FQGNSA. CDR3 in amino acids: CASSLGLAGPGETQYF. As DNA, the CDR3 is TGTGCCAGCAGCTTAGGACTAGCGGGGCCGGGGGAGACCCAGTACTTC.

J is TRBJ1-2 and V is TRBV6-2 or TRBV6-3; 8 nucleotides match TRBD1. With 6 bases clipped from V and 8 bases from J, the junction kept 5 bases outside the gene matches. CDR3 length equals 12 residues. Germline V CDR1 and CDR2: MNHEY, SVGEGT. The CDR3 region has the DNA TGTGCCAGCAGCCCCAGGGGGCCCGGCTACACCTTC. Amino acid sequence: CASSPRGPGYTF.

The V call is TRBV5-1, the J call TRBJ1-1; perhaps TRBD1 as D (6 bases). CDR1 and CDR2 (germline): SGHRS, YFSETQ. The V end was cut by 3 bases, the J end by 1 base, with 16 bases between. The CDR3 has 16 residues. This CDR3 reads CASSSGPRGPNTEAFF. As DNA, the CDR3 is TGCGCCAGCAGCTCGGGCCCCCGGGGGCCGAACACTGAAGCTTTCTTT.

Only a few counts were recorded for this clonotype. The V gene is TRBV5-6, the J gene TRBJ1-5, with 8 bases fitting TRBD1. The J segment lost 6 bases and the V segment lost 1 base, leaving 9 bases of the junction unmatched. This CDR3 is built from 16 residues. The germline V gene has CDR1 SGHDT and CDR2 YYEEEE. This CDR3 reads CASSLRSGGAGQPQHF. CDR3 nucleotides: TGTGCCAGCAGCTTGAGGTCAGGGGGCGCCGGTCAGCCCCAGCATTTT.

The V and J genes are TRBV10-3 and TRBJ1-1; D is ambiguous. V lost 0 bases and J lost 10, with 9 bases in between. The germline CDR1 and CDR2 sequences are ENHRY and SYGVKD. CDR3 length equals 12 residues. CDR3 DNA sequence: TGTGCCATCAGTGAGTCGGGGAAAGGAGCTTTCTTT. Its translation: CAISESGKGAFF.

This clonotype has more than one count but fewer than ten. This sequence joins TRBV6-5 and TRBJ1-6; D might be TRBD1 (6 bases). The CDR3 is 16 amino acids. The V gene's germline CDR1 is MNHEY and CDR2 SVGAGI. Trimming removed 6 bases from V and 5 bases from J, with 17 bases in between. The CDR3 spells CASRTGGGRDNSPLHF. The CDR3 DNA is TGTGCCAGCAGGACAGGAGGAGGGCGCGATAATTCACCCCTCCACTTT.

This clonotype was observed a handful of times. The V and J genes are TRBV6-2 or TRBV6-3 and TRBJ2-3; D possibly uses TRBD1 or TRBD2 (6 bases each). The CDR3 spans 16 residues. The germline V gene has CDR1 MNHEY and CDR2 SVGEGT. The V and J ends lost 6 bases and 2 bases respectively, with 18 bases between them. The CDR3 region has the DNA TGTGCCAGCAGGGCCTCACAGGGCGGGGTCACAGATACGCAGTATTTT. Translation: CASRASQGGVTDTQYF.

This clonotype was picked up a small number of times. The chain recombines TRBV5-1 with TRBJ1-1; 8 bases map to TRBD1. The CDR3 consists of 14 residues. Per germline, CDR1 SGHRS and CDR2 YFSETQ. V dropped 6 bases and J dropped 1; count of bases not matched to a gene: 5. The CDR3 DNA is TGCGCCAGCAAACGGGACAGGACGAACACTGAAGCTTTCTTT. This encodes CASKRDRTNTEAFF.